The source of this T cell receptor (beta chain) is a study of technical replicates of blood from a handful of donors. V gave up 5 bases and J gave up 2 bases; unmatched junction bases: 8. The CDR3 is 15 amino acids. Germline V gives CDR1 SQVTM, CDR2 ANQGSEA. Some clones are missing from TCRdb's copy, which holds only in-frame ones; the method was immunoSEQ multiplex PCR. The sample includes around 70,000 clones, roughly 94% of them seen just once. The chain is built from TRBV29-1 and TRBJ2-7; 11 bases map to TRBD1. The sample was T cells isolated from PBMCs. The sequence derives from a human donor in good health. The CDR3, as DNA: TGCAGCGTTCCCGACGTGGGACAGGGGGCCTACGAGCAGTACTTC. Its translation: CSVPDVGQGAYEQYF.